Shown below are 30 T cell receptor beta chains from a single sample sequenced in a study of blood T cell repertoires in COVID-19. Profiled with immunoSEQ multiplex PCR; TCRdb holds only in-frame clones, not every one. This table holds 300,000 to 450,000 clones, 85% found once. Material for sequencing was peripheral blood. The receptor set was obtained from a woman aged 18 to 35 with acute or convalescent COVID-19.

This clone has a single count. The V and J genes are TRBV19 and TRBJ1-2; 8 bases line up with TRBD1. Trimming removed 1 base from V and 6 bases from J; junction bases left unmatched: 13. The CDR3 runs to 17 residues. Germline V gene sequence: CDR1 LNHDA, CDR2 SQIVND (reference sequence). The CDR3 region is CASSIVVAGGAGDGYTF. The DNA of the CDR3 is TGTGCCAGTAGTATAGTTGTCGCAGGGGGCGCCGGGGATGGCTACACCTTC.

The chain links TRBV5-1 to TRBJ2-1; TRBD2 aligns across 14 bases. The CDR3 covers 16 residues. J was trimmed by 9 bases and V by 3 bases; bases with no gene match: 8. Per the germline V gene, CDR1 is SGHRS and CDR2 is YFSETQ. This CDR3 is CASSSSTSGRAAEQFF. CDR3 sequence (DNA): TGCGCCAGCAGCTCCTCGACTAGCGGGAGGGCTGCTGAGCAGTTCTTC.

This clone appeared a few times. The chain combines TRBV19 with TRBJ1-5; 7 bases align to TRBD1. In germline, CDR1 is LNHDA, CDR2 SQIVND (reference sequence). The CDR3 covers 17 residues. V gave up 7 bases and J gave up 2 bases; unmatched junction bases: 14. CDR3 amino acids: CASNSGQARGGNQPQHF. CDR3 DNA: TGTGCCAGTAACTCCGGACAGGCCAGAGGGGGCAATCAGCCCCAGCATTTT.

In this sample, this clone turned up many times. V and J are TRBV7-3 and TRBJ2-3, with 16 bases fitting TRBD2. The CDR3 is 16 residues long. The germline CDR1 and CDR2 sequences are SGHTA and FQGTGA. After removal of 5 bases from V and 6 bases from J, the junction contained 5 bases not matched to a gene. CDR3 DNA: TGTGCCAGCAGCCCCGGGACTAGCGGGGGGGTGGATACGCAGTATTTT. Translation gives CASSPGTSGGVDTQYF.

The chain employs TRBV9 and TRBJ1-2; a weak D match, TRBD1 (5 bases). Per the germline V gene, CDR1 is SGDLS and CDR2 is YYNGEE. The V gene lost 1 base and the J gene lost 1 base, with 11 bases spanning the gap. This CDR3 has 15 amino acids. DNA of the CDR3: TGTGCCAGCAGCGTATTCGGACAAATTAACTATGGCTACACCTTC. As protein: CASSVFGQINYGYTF. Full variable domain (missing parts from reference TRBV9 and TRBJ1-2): DSGVTQTPKHLITATGQRVTLRCSPRSGDLSVYWYQQSLDQGLQFLIQYYNGEERAKGNILERFSAQQFPDLHSELNLSSLELGDSALYFCASSVFGQINYGYTFGSGTRLTVV.

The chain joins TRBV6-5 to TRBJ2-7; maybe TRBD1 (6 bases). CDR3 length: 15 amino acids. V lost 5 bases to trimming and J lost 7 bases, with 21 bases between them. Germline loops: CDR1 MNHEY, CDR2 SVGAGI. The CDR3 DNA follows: TGTGCCAGCAGTCTACTCGGGACACCAAAAAGAGAGCAGTACTTC. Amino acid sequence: CASSLLGTPKREQYF.

The CDR3, as DNA: TGTGCCAGCAGTGGCGACAGTTATGAGCAGCCCCAGCATTTT. It is translated as CASSGDSYEQPQHF. The chain combines TRBV28 with TRBJ1-5, with D perhaps matching TRBD1 (5 bases). In germline, CDR1 is MDHEN, CDR2 SYDVKM. This CDR3 spans 14 amino acids. V dropped 5 bases and J dropped 7 bases, with 15 bases sitting between them.

The CDR3 sequence is CASSQRRLAGQTDTQYF. DNA of the CDR3: TGCGCCAGCAGCCAGCGAAGACTAGCGGGACAAACAGATACGCAGTATTTT. The chain employs TRBV4-1 and TRBJ2-3, with 11 bases aligning to TRBD2. The V gene's germline CDR1 is MGHRA and CDR2 YSYEKL. J was trimmed by 3 bases and V by 3 bases; bases with no gene match: 8. This CDR3 spans 17 amino acids.

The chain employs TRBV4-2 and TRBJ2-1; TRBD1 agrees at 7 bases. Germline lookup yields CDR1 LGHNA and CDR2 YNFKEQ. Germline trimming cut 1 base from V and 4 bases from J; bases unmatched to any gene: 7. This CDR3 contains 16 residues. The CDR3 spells CASSQGGSGQYNEQFF. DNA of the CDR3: TGTGCCAGCAGCCAAGGGGGGTCGGGACAGTACAATGAGCAGTTCTTC.

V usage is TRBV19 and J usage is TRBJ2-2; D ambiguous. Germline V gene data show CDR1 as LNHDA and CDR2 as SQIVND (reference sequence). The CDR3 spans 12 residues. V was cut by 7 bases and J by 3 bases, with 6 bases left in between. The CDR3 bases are TGTGCCAGTATCGGGTACACCGGGGAGCTGTTTTTT. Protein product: CASIGYTGELFF.

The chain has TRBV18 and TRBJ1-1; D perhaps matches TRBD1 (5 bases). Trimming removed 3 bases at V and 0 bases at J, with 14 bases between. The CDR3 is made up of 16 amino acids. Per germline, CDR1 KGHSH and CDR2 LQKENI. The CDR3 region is CASSPVSAGMNTEAFF. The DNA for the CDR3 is TGTGCCAGCTCACCGGTCTCTGCAGGGATGAACACTGAAGCTTTCTTT.

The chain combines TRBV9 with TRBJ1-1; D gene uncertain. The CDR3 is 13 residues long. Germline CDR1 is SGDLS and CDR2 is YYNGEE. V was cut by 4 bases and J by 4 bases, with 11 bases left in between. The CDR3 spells CASSSGRSTEAFF. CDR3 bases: TGTGCCAGCAGCAGCGGACGAAGCACTGAAGCTTTCTTT.

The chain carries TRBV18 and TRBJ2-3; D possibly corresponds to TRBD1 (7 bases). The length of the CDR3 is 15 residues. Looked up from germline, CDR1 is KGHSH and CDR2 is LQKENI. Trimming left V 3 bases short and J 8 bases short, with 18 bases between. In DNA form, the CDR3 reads TGTGCCAGCTCACCTTCCCCTGGTCAGGGGGGTACGCAGTATTTT. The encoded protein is CASSPSPGQGGTQYF.

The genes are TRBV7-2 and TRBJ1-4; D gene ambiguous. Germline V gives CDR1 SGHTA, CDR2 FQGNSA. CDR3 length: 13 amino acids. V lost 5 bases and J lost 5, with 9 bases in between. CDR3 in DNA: TGTGCCAGCAGCCCCCAACGGAATGAAAAACTGTTTTTT. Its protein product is CASSPQRNEKLFF. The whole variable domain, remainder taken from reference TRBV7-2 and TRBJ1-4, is GAGVSQSPSNKVTEKGKDVELRCDPISGHTALYWYRQSLGQGLEFLIYFQGNSAPDKSGLPSDRFSAERTGGSVSTLTIQRTQQEDSAVYLCASSPQRNEKLFFGSGTQLSVL.

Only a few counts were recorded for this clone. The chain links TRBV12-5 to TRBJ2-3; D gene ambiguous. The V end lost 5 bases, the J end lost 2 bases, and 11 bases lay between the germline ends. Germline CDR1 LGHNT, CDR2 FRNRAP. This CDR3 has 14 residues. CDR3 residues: CASGKIQVTDTQYF. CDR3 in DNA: TGTGCTAGTGGTAAAATACAAGTCACAGATACGCAGTATTTT.

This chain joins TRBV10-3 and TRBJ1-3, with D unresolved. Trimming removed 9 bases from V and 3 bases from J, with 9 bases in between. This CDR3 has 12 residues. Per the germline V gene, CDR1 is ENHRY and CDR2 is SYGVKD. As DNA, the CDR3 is TGTGCCATTGAGGGTAATGGAAACACCATATATTTT. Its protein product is CAIEGNGNTIYF.

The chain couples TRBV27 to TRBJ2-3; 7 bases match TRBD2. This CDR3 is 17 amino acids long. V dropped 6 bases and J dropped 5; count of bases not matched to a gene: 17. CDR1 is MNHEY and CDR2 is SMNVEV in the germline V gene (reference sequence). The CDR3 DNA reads TGTGCCAGCAGACCTCCGTTGGGCGGGGGAGGCGAAGATACGCAGTATTTT. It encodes CASRPPLGGGGEDTQYF.

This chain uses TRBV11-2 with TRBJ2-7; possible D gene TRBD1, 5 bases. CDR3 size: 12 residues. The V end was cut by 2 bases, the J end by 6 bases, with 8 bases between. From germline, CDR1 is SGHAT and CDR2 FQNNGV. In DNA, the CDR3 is TGTGCCAGCAGCTTAATCACAGGCGAGCAGTACTTC. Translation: CASSLITGEQYF.

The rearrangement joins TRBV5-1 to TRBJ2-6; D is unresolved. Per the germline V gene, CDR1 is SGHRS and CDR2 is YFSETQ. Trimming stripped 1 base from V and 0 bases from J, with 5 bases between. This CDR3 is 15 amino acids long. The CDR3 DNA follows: TGCGCCAGCAGCTTGACCTACTCTGGGGCCAACGTCCTGACTTTC. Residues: CASSLTYSGANVLTF.

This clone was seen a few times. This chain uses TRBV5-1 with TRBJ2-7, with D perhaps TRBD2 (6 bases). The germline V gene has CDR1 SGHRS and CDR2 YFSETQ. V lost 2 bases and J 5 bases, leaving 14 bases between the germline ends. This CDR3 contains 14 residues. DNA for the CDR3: TGCGCCAGCAGCTTTTACGGGAGTGACAACGAGCAGTACTTC. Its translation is CASSFYGSDNEQYF. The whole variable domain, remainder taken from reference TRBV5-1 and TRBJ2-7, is KAGVTQTPRYLIKTRGQQVTLSCSPISGHRSVSWYQQTPGQGLQFLFEYFSETQRNKGNFPGRFSGRQFSNSRSEMNVSTLELGDSALYLCASSFYGSDNEQYFGPGTRLTVT.

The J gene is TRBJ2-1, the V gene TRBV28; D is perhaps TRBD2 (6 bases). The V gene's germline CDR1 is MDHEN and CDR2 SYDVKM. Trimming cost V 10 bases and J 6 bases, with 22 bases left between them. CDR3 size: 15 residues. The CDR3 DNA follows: TGTGCCACAGCCGTTGGAACTAGCAAGGGCAATGAGCAGTTCTTC. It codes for CATAVGTSKGNEQFF.

The CDR3 sequence is CASSYMSGIHTGELFF. DNA for the CDR3: TGTGCCAGCAGTTACATGAGCGGGATACACACCGGGGAGCTGTTTTTT. This chain uses TRBV6-2 or TRBV6-3 with TRBJ2-2; 7 positions agree with TRBD2. The J segment lost 3 bases and the V segment lost 2 bases, leaving 6 bases of the junction unmatched. The CDR3 has 16 residues. CDR1 is MNHEY, CDR2 SVGEGT, per germline.

The CDR3 DNA reads as TGTGCCAGCGGGGCGTCGTACCGCAACAATGAGCAGTTCTTC. This sequence encodes CASGASYRNNEQFF. The J gene is TRBJ2-1, the V gene TRBV11-3, with D perhaps TRBD1 (5 bases). Germline values: CDR1 SGHNT, CDR2 YENEEA. Trimming cost V 8 bases and J 5 bases, with 16 bases left between them. This CDR3 region has 14 residues.

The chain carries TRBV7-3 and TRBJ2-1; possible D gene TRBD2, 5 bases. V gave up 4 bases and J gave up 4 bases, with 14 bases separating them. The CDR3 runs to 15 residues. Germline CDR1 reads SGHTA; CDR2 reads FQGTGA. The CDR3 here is CASSYSRDMYNEQFF. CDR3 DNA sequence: TGTGCCAGCAGCTATTCCCGGGATATGTACAATGAGCAGTTCTTC.

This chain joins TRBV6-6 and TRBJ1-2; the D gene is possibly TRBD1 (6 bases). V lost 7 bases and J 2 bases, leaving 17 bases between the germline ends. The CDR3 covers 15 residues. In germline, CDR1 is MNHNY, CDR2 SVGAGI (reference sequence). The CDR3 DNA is TGTGCCAGCAAGGGGCAGGGGAAAGTCAACTATGGCTACACCTTC. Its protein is CASKGQGKVNYGYTF.

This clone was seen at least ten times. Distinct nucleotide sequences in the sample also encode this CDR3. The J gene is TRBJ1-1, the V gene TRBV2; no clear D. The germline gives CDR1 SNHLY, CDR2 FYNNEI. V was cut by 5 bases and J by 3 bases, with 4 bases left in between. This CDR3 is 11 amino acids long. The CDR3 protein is CASSPYTEAFF. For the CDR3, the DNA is TGTGCCAGCAGTCCATACACTGAAGCTTTCTTT. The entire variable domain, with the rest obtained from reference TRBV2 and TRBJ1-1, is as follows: EPEVTQTPSHQVTQMGQEVILRCVPISNHLYFYWYRQILGQKVEFLVSFYNNEISEKSEIFDDQFSVERPDGSNFTLKIRSTKLEDSAMYFCASSPYTEAFFGQGTRLTVV.

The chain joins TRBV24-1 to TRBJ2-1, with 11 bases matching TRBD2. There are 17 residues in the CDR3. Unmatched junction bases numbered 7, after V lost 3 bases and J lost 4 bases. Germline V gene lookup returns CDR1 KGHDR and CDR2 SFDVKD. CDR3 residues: CATSDTSGLAVYNEQFF. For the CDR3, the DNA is TGTGCCACCAGTGATACCTCGGGACTAGCGGTATACAATGAGCAGTTCTTC.

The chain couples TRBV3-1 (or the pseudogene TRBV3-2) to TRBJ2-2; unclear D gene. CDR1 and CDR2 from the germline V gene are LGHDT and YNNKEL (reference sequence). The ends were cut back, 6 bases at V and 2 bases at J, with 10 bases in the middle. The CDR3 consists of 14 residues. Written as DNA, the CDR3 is TGTGCCAGCAGTTCCGGTCTTAACACCGGGGAGCTGTTTTTT. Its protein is CASSSGLNTGELFF.

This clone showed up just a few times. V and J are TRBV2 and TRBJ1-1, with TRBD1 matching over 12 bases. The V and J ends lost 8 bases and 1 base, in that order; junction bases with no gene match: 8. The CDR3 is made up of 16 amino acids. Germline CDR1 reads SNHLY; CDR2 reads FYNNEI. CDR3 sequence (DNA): TGTGCCAGCGGGACAGGGGGCGCGCCGACGAACACTGAAGCTTTCTTT. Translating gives CASGTGGAPTNTEAFF. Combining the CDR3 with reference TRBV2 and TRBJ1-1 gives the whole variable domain EPEVTQTPSHQVTQMGQEVILRCVPISNHLYFYWYRQILGQKVEFLVSFYNNEISEKSEIFDDQFSVERPDGSNFTLKIRSTKLEDSAMYFCASGTGGAPTNTEAFFGQGTRLTVV.

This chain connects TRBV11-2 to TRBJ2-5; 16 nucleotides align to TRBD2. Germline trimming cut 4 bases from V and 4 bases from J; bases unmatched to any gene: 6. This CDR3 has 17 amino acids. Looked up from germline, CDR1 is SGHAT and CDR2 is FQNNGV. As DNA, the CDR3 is TGTGCCAGCAGCTGGGGGACTAGCGGGAGGGCCGGAGAGACCCAGTACTTC. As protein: CASSWGTSGRAGETQYF.